This T cell receptor (beta chain) comes out of a study of T cell responses to AZD1222 COVID-19 vaccine. About the study: Pooling was applied to second doses at about 4 or about 12 weeks. Study-wide points: Spike-specific TCR repertoires showed rising breadth and depth after two AZD1222 doses. Variant regions that are unmutated are reportedly the target of nearly half of spike-specific TCRs.

The CDR3 extends over 13 amino acids. The germline V and J ends were trimmed by 8 bases and 1 base, with 12 bases remaining between them. Germline V gene sequence: CDR1 MDHEN, CDR2 SYDVKM. A note on this clone: Its cognate antigen is unknown.

Only in-frame clones appear in the TCRdb table, and some are missing; sequencing was by immunoSEQ multiplex PCR. The data contain 150,000 or so clones, nearly 90% of them singletons. This receptor was identified in an adult in good health. The J gene is TRBJ2-7, the V gene TRBV28; D ambiguous. The material sequenced was peripheral blood, taken on day 0 of AZD1222 vaccination. CDR3 residues: CASARAPSYEQYF. Here the CDR3 DNA reads TGTGCCAGCGCCAGAGCGCCTTCCTACGAGCAGTACTTC.